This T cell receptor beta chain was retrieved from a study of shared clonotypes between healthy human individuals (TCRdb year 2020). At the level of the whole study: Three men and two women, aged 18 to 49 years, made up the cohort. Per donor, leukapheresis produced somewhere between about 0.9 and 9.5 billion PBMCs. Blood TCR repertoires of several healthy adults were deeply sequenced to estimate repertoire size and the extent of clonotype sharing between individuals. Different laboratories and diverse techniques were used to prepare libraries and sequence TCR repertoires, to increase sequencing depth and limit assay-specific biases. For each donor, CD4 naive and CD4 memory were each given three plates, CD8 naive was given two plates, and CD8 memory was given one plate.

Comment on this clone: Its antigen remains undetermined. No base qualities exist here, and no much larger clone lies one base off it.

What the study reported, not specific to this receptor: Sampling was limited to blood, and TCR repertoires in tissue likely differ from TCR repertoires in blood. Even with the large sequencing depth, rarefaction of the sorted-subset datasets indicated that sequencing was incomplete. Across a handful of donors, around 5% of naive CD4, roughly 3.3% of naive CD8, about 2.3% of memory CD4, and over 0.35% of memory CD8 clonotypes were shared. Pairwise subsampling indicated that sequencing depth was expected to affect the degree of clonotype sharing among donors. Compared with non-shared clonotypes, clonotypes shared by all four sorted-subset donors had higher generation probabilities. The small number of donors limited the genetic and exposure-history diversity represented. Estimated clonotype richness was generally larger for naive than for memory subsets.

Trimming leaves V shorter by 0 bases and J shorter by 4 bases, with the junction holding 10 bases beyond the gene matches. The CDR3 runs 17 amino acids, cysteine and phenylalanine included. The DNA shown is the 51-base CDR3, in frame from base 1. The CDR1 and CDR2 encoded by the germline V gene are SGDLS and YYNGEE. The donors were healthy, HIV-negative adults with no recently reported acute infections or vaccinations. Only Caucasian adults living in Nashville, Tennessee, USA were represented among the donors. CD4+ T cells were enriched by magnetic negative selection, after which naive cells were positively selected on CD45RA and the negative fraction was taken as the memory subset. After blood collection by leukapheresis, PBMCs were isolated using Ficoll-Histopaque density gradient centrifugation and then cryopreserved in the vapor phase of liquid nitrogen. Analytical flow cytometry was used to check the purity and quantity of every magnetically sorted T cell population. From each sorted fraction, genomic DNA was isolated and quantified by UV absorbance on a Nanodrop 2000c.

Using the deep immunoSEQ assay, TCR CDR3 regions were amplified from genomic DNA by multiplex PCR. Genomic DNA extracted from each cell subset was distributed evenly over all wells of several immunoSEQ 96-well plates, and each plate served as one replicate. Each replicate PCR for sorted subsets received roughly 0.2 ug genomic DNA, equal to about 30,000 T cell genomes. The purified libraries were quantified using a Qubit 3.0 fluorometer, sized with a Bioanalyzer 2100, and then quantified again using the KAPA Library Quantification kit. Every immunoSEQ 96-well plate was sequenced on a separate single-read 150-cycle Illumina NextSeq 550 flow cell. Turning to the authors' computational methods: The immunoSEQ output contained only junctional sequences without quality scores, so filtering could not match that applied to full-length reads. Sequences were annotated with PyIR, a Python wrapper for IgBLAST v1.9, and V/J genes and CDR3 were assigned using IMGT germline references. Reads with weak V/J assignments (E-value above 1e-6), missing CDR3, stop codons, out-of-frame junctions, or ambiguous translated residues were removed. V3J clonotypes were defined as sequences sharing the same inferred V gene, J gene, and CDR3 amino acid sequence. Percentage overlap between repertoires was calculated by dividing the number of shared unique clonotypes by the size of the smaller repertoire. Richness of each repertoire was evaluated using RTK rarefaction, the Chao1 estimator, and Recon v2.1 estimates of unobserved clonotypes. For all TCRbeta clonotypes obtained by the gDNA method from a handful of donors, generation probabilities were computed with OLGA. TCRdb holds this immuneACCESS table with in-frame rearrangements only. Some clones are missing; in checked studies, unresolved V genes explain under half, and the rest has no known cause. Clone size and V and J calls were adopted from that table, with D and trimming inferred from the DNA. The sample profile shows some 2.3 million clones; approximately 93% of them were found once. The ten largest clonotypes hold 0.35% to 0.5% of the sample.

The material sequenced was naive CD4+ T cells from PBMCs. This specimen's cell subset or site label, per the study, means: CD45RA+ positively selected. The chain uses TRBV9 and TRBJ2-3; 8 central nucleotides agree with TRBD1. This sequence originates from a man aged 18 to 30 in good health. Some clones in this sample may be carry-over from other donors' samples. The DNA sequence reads TGTGCCAGCAGCGTAGACGGCAGGGGGCTGAGGTCAGATACGCAGTATTTT. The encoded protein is CASSVDGRGLRSDTQYF.